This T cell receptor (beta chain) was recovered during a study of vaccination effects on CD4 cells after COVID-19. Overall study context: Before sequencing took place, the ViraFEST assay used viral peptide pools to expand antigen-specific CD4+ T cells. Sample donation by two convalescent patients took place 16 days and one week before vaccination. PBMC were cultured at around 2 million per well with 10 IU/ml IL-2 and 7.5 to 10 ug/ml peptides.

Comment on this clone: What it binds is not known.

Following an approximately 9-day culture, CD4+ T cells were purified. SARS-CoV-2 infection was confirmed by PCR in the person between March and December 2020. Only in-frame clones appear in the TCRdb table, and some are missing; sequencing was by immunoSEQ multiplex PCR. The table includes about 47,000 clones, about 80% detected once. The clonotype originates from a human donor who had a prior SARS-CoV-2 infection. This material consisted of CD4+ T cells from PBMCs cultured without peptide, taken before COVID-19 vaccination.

The CDR3 loop is CASSDVSGRAGNTGELFF. The CDR3 region has the DNA TGTGCCAGCAGTGATGTCAGCGGGAGGGCCGGGAACACCGGGGAGCTGTTTTTT. The J gene is TRBJ2-2, the V gene TRBV2; 10 positions match TRBD2. This CDR3 spans 18 amino acids. The V and J ends lost 3 bases and 1 base, in that order; junction bases with no gene match: 8. Germline loops: CDR1 SNHLY, CDR2 FYNNEI.